Given below is one TCR beta chain in context. Its specificity is unknown. The data originate from a study of cytomegalovirus exposure and HLA in healthy donors. Study-level background: The early release's HLA-typed donors yielded 78 million or so unique TCRs. Study outcomes and limitations: Common viral pathogens (according to a later analysis) appeared linked to several of the most significant clusters.

The primer mix had 60 Vbeta and 13 Jbeta primers. TCRdb's copy holds only in-frame clones and misses some; the assay was immunoSEQ multiplex PCR. The sample comprises about 150,000 clones, more than 75% of which are singletons, and 3.5% rests with the top ten. From germline, CDR1 is SGHTS and CDR2 YDEGEE. The CDR3 consists of 16 residues. Trimming stripped 4 bases from V and 3 bases from J, with 17 bases between. Sequencing input: PBMCs. The receptor comes from a human donor in good health. J is TRBJ1-5 and V is TRBV5-8, with D unclear. For the CDR3, the DNA is TGTGCCAGCAGCCCCATCCCCAGCAGGTCCAATCAGCCCCAGCATTTT. Residues: CASSPIPSRSNQPQHF.